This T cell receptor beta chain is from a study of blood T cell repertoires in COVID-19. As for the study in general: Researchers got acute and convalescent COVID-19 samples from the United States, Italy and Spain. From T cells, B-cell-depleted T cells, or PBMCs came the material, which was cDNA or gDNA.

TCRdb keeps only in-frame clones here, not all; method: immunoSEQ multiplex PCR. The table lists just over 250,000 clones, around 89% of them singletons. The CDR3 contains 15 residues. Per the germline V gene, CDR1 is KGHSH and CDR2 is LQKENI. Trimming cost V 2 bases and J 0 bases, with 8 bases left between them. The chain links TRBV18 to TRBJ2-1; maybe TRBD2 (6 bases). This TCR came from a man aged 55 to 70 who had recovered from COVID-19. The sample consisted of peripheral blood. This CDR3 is CASSPIGGSYNEQFF. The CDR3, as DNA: TGTGCCAGCTCACCAATCGGGGGCTCCTACAATGAGCAGTTCTTC.